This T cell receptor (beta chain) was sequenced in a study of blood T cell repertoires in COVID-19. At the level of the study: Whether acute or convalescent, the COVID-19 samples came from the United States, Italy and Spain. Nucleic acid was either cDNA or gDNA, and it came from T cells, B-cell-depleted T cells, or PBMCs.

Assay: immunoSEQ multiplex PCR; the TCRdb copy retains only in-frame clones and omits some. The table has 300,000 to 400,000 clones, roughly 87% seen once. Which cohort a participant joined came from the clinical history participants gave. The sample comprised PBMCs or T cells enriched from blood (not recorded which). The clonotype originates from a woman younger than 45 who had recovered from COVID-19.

DNA for the CDR3: TGTGCCAGCAGGAAGAATAGACGGGGGCGGGAGATCTACAATGAGCAGTTCTTC. It codes for CASRKNRRGREIYNEQFF. This sequence joins TRBV2 and TRBJ2-1; D is perhaps TRBD2 (7 bases). CDR1 and CDR2 from the germline V gene are SNHLY and FYNNEI. The CDR3 consists of 18 residues. Between the trimmed V and J ends, which lost 6 bases and 3 bases, there was a span of 24 bases. The complete variable domain, with remaining parts taken from reference TRBV2 and TRBJ2-1, reads EPEVTQTPSHQVTQMGQEVILRCVPISNHLYFYWYRQILGQKVEFLVSFYNNEISEKSEIFDDQFSVERPDGSNFTLKIRSTKLEDSAMYFCASRKNRRGREIYNEQFFGPGTRLTVL.